The clone carrying this T cell receptor (beta chain) was seen just once. Its antigen is not identified. The CDR3 sequence is 13 residues long. The V gene's germline CDR1 is LGHDT and CDR2 YNNKEL (reference sequence). V shed 5 bases and J shed 0 bases, with 5 bases lying between them. This specimen comes from a study of T cell responses to AZD1222 COVID-19 vaccine. In the study overall: Pooled in the analysis were second doses at about 4 or about 12 weeks.

Some clones are missing from TCRdb's copy, which holds only in-frame ones; the method was immunoSEQ multiplex PCR. The sample has 130,000 or so clones; 90% are singletons. Study-level findings and limits: Clonal diversity may have been underestimated in mostly white British donors. At baseline, just six or seven AZD1222 recipients tested seropositive. Targeting of unmutated variant regions was reportedly seen in nearly half of spike-specific TCRs.

The sample in question was peripheral blood, obtained on day 0 of AZD1222 vaccination. The source of this sequence is an adult in good health. The genes are TRBV3-1 (or the pseudogene TRBV3-2) and TRBJ1-5; no clear D. The CDR3 DNA reads TGTGCCAGCAGCTACAATAGCAATCAGCCCCAGCATTTT. Translated, it gives CASSYNSNQPQHF.